This section outlines one T cell receptor beta chain sequence together with its context. The germline V gene has CDR1 LNHDA and CDR2 SQIVND (reference sequence). With 8 bases removed from V and 5 bases from J, the gap between germline ends came to 16 bases. This CDR3 region has 15 residues. Using immunoSEQ multiplex PCR, the repertoire was profiled, and TCRdb retains in-frame clones only, with some absent. The repertoire has some 56,000 clones, around 88% of them found once; the top ten carry 20% to 25%. These data originate in a study of blood T cell repertoires in COVID-19. The chain has TRBV19 and TRBJ1-6, with a possible D match to TRBD1 (5 bases). Sequencing was carried out using peripheral blood. The origin of this receptor is an elderly woman with acute or convalescent COVID-19. The chain's CDR3 is CASPTGHHDNSPLHF. CDR3 DNA: TGTGCCAGTCCCACCGGACATCACGATAATTCACCCCTCCACTTT.